The 11 T cell receptor beta chains given below trace back to one sample, sequenced in a study of shared clonotypes between healthy human individuals. Sequenced by immunoSEQ multiplex PCR; TCRdb stores in-frame clones only, minus some. This sample has roughly 700,000 clones, with around two thirds found just once. The specimen sequenced was memory CD4+ T cells sorted from blood. Stated subset: CD45RA-negative fraction. The receptor set was obtained from a woman aged 25 to 45 in good health.

The chain employs TRBV19 and TRBJ1-1; no clear D gene. Between the trimmed V and J ends, which lost 7 bases and 1 base, there was a span of 10 bases. Germline CDR1 is LNHDA and CDR2 is SQIVND (reference sequence). The CDR3 runs 13 residues. CDR3 bases: TGTGCCAGTAAGGCCGGGAGGAACACTGAAGCTTTCTTT. Amino acid sequence: CASKAGRNTEAFF.

This rearrangement joins TRBV28 to TRBJ2-7; D gene ambiguous. The CDR3 has 12 amino acids. From germline, CDR1 is MDHEN and CDR2 SYDVKM. V lost 3 bases to trimming and J lost 8 bases, with 11 bases between them. CDR3 DNA sequence: TGTGCCAGCAGTTTCGGGCCGACCCAGCAGTACTTC. Its protein product is CASSFGPTQQYF.

This clone was counted once. Other nucleotide sequences in the sample specify the same CDR3. The chain is built from TRBV19 and TRBJ1-5, with TRBD1 matching 7 bases. V lost 5 bases, J lost 4 bases, and 5 bases stayed unmatched. The CDR3 is made up of 14 amino acids. Germline CDR1 reads LNHDA; CDR2 reads SQIVND (reference sequence). The CDR3 DNA reads TGTGCCAGTAGTGAGACAGGGTCGAATCAGCCCCAGCATTTT. It is translated as CASSETGSNQPQHF.

J is TRBJ2-3 and V is TRBV9; D gene ambiguous. This CDR3 contains 15 residues. Germline V gene sequence: CDR1 SGDLS, CDR2 YYNGEE. Between the trimmed V and J ends, which lost 4 bases and 4 bases, there was a span of 16 bases. CDR3: CASSPPLSGADTQYF. DNA for the CDR3: TGTGCCAGCAGCCCCCCACTCTCTGGAGCAGATACGCAGTATTTT.

The chain carries TRBV5-1 and TRBJ2-7, with 7 bases fitting TRBD1. Germline values: CDR1 SGHRS, CDR2 YFSETQ. CDR3 size: 16 residues. V shed 4 bases, J shed 3 bases, and the junction held 13 bases outside the gene matches. The chain's CDR3 is CASSRGQTTSGYEQYF. The CDR3 coding sequence is TGCGCCAGCAGCCGGGGACAGACTACCTCGGGCTACGAGCAGTACTTC. The variable domain in full, with the rest retrieved from reference TRBV5-1 and TRBJ2-7, is KAGVTQTPRYLIKTRGQQVTLSCSPISGHRSVSWYQQTPGQGLQFLFEYFSETQRNKGNFPGRFSGRQFSNSRSEMNVSTLELGDSALYLCASSRGQTTSGYEQYFGPGTRLTVT.

The genes are TRBV7-2 and TRBJ1-2; D might be TRBD1 (6 bases). The CDR3 length is 15 residues. Germline-derived CDR1 and CDR2 are SGHTA and FQGNSA. Trimming removed 5 bases at V and 2 bases at J, with 15 bases between. CDR3 loop: CASSDQPGHNYGYTF. Here the CDR3 DNA reads TGTGCCAGCAGCGATCAACCGGGACACAACTATGGCTACACCTTC.

This chain links TRBV27 with TRBJ1-5; 9 positions match TRBD1. The length of the CDR3 is 14 residues. Germline loops: CDR1 MNHEY, CDR2 SMNVEV (reference sequence). Trimming took 5 bases from V and 9 from J; bases not matched to a gene: 8. The CDR3 DNA reads TGTGCCAGCAGTCCTCACAGGGGGCCCAGGCCCCAGCATTTT. Amino acid sequence: CASSPHRGPRPQHF.

The chain carries TRBV10-3 and TRBJ2-2, with 10 positions matching TRBD2. This CDR3 has 16 amino acids. Per the germline V gene, CDR1 is ENHRY and CDR2 is SYGVKD. V gave up 4 bases and J gave up 6 bases; unmatched junction bases: 8. The CDR3 spells CAISGASGSGAGELFF. The CDR3 region has the DNA TGTGCCATCAGTGGGGCTAGCGGGAGTGGAGCCGGGGAGCTGTTTTTT.

The chain uses TRBV30 and TRBJ2-3, with 8 nucleotides matching TRBD2. V trimming: 4 bases; J trimming: 3 bases; junction bases outside the gene matches: 9. There are 15 residues in the CDR3. Germline CDR1 and CDR2: GTSNPN and SVGIG (reference sequence). This chain's CDR3 is CAWTQVGGRTDTQYF. CDR3 sequence (DNA): TGTGCCTGGACACAAGTAGGCGGGAGGACAGATACGCAGTATTTT.

Concerning this clone itself: Other nucleotide sequences in the sample specify the same CDR3. The V gene is TRBV28, the J gene TRBJ2-7, with D tentatively TRBD1 (6 bases). Germline V gene data show CDR1 as MDHEN and CDR2 as SYDVKM. The V gene lost 3 bases and the J gene lost 1 base, with 10 bases spanning the gap. CDR3 length: 14 residues. The CDR3 DNA reads TGTGCCAGCAGTTTGCCCGGACAGTCCTACGAGCAGTACTTC. Translation: CASSLPGQSYEQYF.

The gene calls are TRBV4-2 and TRBJ2-2; 9 bases agree with TRBD2. CDR1 is LGHNA, CDR2 YNFKEQ, per germline. The length of the CDR3 is 15 residues. The V gene end was trimmed by 4 bases and the J gene end by 6 bases; junction bases not matched to a gene: 6. The CDR3 DNA follows: TGTGCCAGCAGCCGTCGGACTAGCGTAGCCGGGGAGCTGTTTTTT. It specifies CASSRRTSVAGELFF.